The next 15 T cell receptor beta chains were all read from a single sample in a study of identical twins. TCRdb ran MiXCR on the 5' RACE reads and lists one entry per CDR3 protein. Among some 730,000 distinct CDR3 sequences listed, about 20% were seen once. These data were also reused for a study on T cells expressing NK-cell markers.

The sequenced sample was PBMCs. The receptors were gathered from a woman younger than 30 in good health.

The rearrangement uses TRBV5-1 and TRBJ1-2; 8 bases align to TRBD1. The length of the CDR3 is 15 residues. The ends lost 4 bases at V and 4 bases at J; junction bases unmatched: 9. The germline V gene has CDR1 SGHRS and CDR2 YFSETQ. The CDR3 nucleotides read TGCGCCAGCAGCGAGAACTCAGGGGGCGGCTATGGCTACACCTTC. Residues: CASSENSGGGYGYTF.

V usage is TRBV14 and J usage is TRBJ1-1, with D hard to call. The CDR3 totals 14 residues. V was clipped by 5 bases and J by 2 bases, with 12 bases between them. CDR1 is SGHDN and CDR2 is FVKESK in the germline V gene. CDR3 sequence (DNA): TGTGCCAGCAGCTTCCGACCTTATAACACTGAAGCTTTCTTT. Translated, it gives CASSFRPYNTEAFF. The entire variable domain, with the rest obtained from reference TRBV14 and TRBJ1-1, is as follows: EAGVTQFPSHSVIEKGQTVTLRCDPISGHDNLYWYRRVMGKEIKFLLHFVKESKQDESGMPNNRFLAERTGGTYSTLKVQPAELEDSGVYFCASSFRPYNTEAFFGQGTRLTVV.

The V and J genes are TRBV20-1 and TRBJ2-7, with TRBD2 matching 8 bases. J gave up 6 bases and V 6 bases, and 16 bases lay outside the gene matches. The CDR3 runs 15 residues. CDR1 DFQATT and CDR2 SNEGSKA come from the germline V gene (reference sequence). The CDR3 nucleotides read TGCAGTGCCAACCCCTCCGGGGGGGTTTATACCGAGCAGTACTTC. Amino acids: CSANPSGGVYTEQYF.

In this sample, this clonotype turned up a few times. The CDR3 DNA sequence: TGCGCCAGCAGCCAAGTTACAGCCAACTATGGCTACACCTTC. It translates to CASSQVTANYGYTF. The chain carries TRBV4-3 and TRBJ1-2; D is unclear. Trimming removed 1 base from V and 2 bases from J, with 8 bases in between. The CDR3 spans 14 residues. Germline assignment: CDR1 LGHNA and CDR2 YSLEER.

This clonotype was seen a handful of times. In DNA, the CDR3 is TGTGCCAGCAAGTATGGCGGCGACGAGCAGTACTTC. This gives the protein CASKYGGDEQYF. The gene calls are TRBV12-3 or TRBV12-4 and TRBJ2-7; no clear D. Trimming shortened V by 7 bases and J by 5 bases, and 12 bases separated the two germline ends. The CDR3 is 12 amino acids.

There are a few counts of this clonotype. The CDR3 sequence is CASTPFGRNSYNEQFF. CDR3 coding DNA: TGTGCCAGCACTCCCTTTGGAAGAAACTCCTACAATGAGCAGTTCTTC. This chain links TRBV12-3 or TRBV12-4 with TRBJ2-1, with D unclear. The CDR3 has 16 residues. Trimming took 7 bases from V and 0 from J, leaving 16 bases between them.

The rearrangement joins TRBV27 to TRBJ2-2, with D uncertain. The CDR3 is made up of 15 amino acids. Trimming shortened V by 2 bases and J by 4 bases, and 11 bases separated the two germline ends. Germline CDR1 is MNHEY and CDR2 is SMNVEV (reference sequence). The DNA of the CDR3 is TGTGCCAGCAGTTTAGGCCTGACCTTCACCGGGGAGCTGTTTTTT. The encoded protein is CASSLGLTFTGELFF.

This clonotype was observed at least ten times. The chain links TRBV5-1 to TRBJ2-1; 8 positions agree with TRBD2. Germline CDR1 SGHRS, CDR2 YFSETQ. Trimming at V came to 3 bases and at J to 8 bases, leaving 4 bases not matched to a gene. The CDR3 covers 13 residues. CDR3 in DNA: TGCGCCAGCAGCTCAGGACTAGCCGATGAGCAGTTCTTC. It specifies CASSSGLADEQFF.

This clonotype was observed many times. The chain combines TRBV20-1 with TRBJ2-3; D unresolved. CDR3 size: 15 residues. Per germline, CDR1 DFQATT and CDR2 SNEGSKA (reference sequence). V lost 1 base and J lost 5, with 16 bases in between. CDR3 protein: CSARVGWVLRDTQYF. The CDR3 coding sequence is TGCAGTGCTAGAGTTGGATGGGTACTTCGAGATACGCAGTATTTT.

CDR3 nucleotide sequence: TGTGCCATCGCGGGAGGGTCGAATGAGCAGTTCTTC. Encoded protein: CAIAGGSNEQFF. The chain employs TRBV10-3 and TRBJ2-1, with 9 bases matching TRBD2. The CDR3 has 12 residues. Germline CDR1 ENHRY, CDR2 SYGVKD. V lost 8 bases to trimming and J lost 7 bases; unmatched junction nucleotides: 3.

This clonotype was recorded a few times. V is TRBV12-3 or TRBV12-4 and J is TRBJ1-6, with D uncertain. The CDR3 runs to 15 residues. Trimming stripped 7 bases from V and 7 bases from J, with 17 bases between. This chain's CDR3 is CASKKERHPNSPLHF. The CDR3 nucleotides read TGTGCCAGCAAGAAGGAACGCCACCCGAATTCACCCCTCCACTTT.

CDR3 sequence: CATSIRPPNTEAFF. For the CDR3, the DNA is TGTGCCACCAGCATCCGCCCCCCGAACACTGAAGCTTTCTTT. V usage is TRBV15 and J usage is TRBJ1-1; D remains unclear. The CDR3 has 14 amino acids. The V gene's germline CDR1 is LNHNV and CDR2 YYDKDF (reference sequence). The germline V and J ends were trimmed by 4 bases and 1 base, with 10 bases remaining between them.

This chain links TRBV11-2 with TRBJ2-7; D might be TRBD1 (5 bases). The length of the CDR3 is 14 residues. The germline CDR1 and CDR2 sequences are SGHAT and FQNNGV. V was clipped by 0 bases and J by 2 bases, with 8 bases between them. The CDR3 DNA reads as TGTGCCAGCAGCTTAGACCGACAGACCTACGAGCAGTACTTC. Translated, it gives CASSLDRQTYEQYF.

This clonotype was recorded a few times. The V gene is TRBV6-2 or TRBV6-3, the J gene TRBJ2-1; possibly TRBD2 for D (6 bases). The germline CDR1 and CDR2 sequences are MNHEY and SVGEGT. V lost 5 bases, J lost 4 bases, and 15 bases lay in between. The CDR3 contains 15 residues. The DNA for the CDR3 is TGTGCCAGCAGTCCGACGGGAGCCCGTTACAATGAGCAGTTCTTC. Its translation: CASSPTGARYNEQFF.

The chain joins TRBV20-1 to TRBJ2-2, with 14 bases that match TRBD2. CDR1 is DFQATT and CDR2 is SNEGSKA in the germline V gene (reference sequence). The V segment lost 5 bases and the J segment 2 bases; nucleotides outside the gene matches: 4. CDR3 length: 16 amino acids. CDR3 region: CSASTSGGANTGELFF. The CDR3 DNA reads as TGCAGTGCTTCGACTAGCGGGGGGGCCAACACCGGGGAGCTGTTTTTT.